This passage covers 23 T cell receptor beta chains from one sample sequenced in a study of blood T cell repertoires in COVID-19. The assay was immunoSEQ multiplex PCR, and TCRdb's table has in-frame clones only and misses some. In the table there are 150,000 or so clones, over 75% of which are singletons. Sequencing input: peripheral blood. These receptors all come from a man younger than 30 with COVID-19, enrolled during active disease.

The J gene is TRBJ2-1, the V gene TRBV7-2, with TRBD2 as a possible D gene (6 bases). This CDR3 has 14 amino acids. V lost 3 bases and J lost 5, with 11 bases in between. Per the germline V gene, CDR1 is SGHTA and CDR2 is FQGNSA. The CDR3 DNA sequence: TGTGCCAGCAGCTTGGGGGGAGCTAACAATGAGCAGTTCTTC. Translating it yields CASSLGGANNEQFF.

The chain joins TRBV9 to TRBJ1-2, with D maybe TRBD1 (6 bases). Germline V gives CDR1 SGDLS, CDR2 YYNGEE. The CDR3 length is 13 residues. With 4 bases removed from V and 3 bases from J, the gap between germline ends came to 10 bases. Written as DNA, the CDR3 is TGTGCCAGCAGCAGCCGACAGGACTATGGCTACACCTTC. It codes for CASSSRQDYGYTF.

The genes are TRBV30 and TRBJ2-1; 10 nucleotides match TRBD2. V dropped 0 bases and J dropped 6; count of bases not matched to a gene: 2. The CDR3 has 14 amino acids. Germline CDR1 is GTSNPN and CDR2 is SVGIG (reference sequence). DNA for the CDR3: TGTGCCTGGAGTGTCCTAGCGGGAGTCAATGAGCAGTTCTTC. It specifies CAWSVLAGVNEQFF.

This chain links TRBV9 with TRBJ2-2; 13 bases map to TRBD2. Per germline, CDR1 SGDLS and CDR2 YYNGEE. V gave up 3 bases and J gave up 4 bases; unmatched junction bases: 3. The CDR3 length is 16 residues. For the CDR3, the DNA is TGTGCCAGCAGCGAACGACTAGCGGGAGGCACCGGGGAGCTGTTTTTT. Translating gives CASSERLAGGTGELFF.

The chain combines TRBV19 with TRBJ2-1; 10 nucleotides agree with TRBD2. The V gene end was trimmed by 5 bases and the J gene end by 4 bases; junction bases not matched to a gene: 11. The CDR3 runs 17 residues. The germline V gene has CDR1 LNHDA and CDR2 SQIVND (reference sequence). CDR3 nucleotide sequence: TGTGCCAGTAGTGTCCTACCTTCAGCGGGAGGGTACAATGAGCAGTTCTTC. Translating it yields CASSVLPSAGGYNEQFF.

V usage is TRBV7-9 and J usage is TRBJ1-6; 7 nucleotides line up with TRBD1. The junction had 4 bases not matched to a gene; V was cut back by 5 bases and J by 9 bases. This CDR3 has 13 residues. Per the germline V gene, CDR1 is SEHNR and CDR2 is FQNEAQ (reference sequence). The CDR3 region is CASSTNRGSPLHF. CDR3 DNA sequence: TGTGCCAGCAGCACGAACAGGGGTTCACCCCTCCACTTT.

The rearrangement links TRBV6-6 to TRBJ2-1; 11 nucleotides agree with TRBD1. CDR3 length equals 13 residues. The ends lost 7 bases at V and 5 bases at J; junction bases unmatched: 1. Germline V gives CDR1 MNHNY, CDR2 SVGAGI (reference sequence). The CDR3 sequence: CASMGQGDNEQFF. The CDR3 DNA sequence: TGTGCCAGCATGGGACAGGGGGACAATGAGCAGTTCTTC.

The V and J genes are TRBV7-4 and TRBJ2-2; D is possibly TRBD1 (6 bases). The germline V gene has CDR1 SGHVT and CDR2 SQSDAQ. V lost 2 bases and J 0 bases, leaving 16 bases between the germline ends. The CDR3 loop spans 18 amino acids. The CDR3 here is CASSLRTEGSANTGELFF. DNA of the CDR3: TGTGCCAGCAGCTTACGGACAGAGGGTAGCGCGAACACCGGGGAGCTGTTTTTT.

V and J are TRBV4-2 and TRBJ1-3; tentative D call: TRBD1 (6 bases). Germline values: CDR1 LGHNA, CDR2 YNFKEQ. Trimming stripped 1 base from V and 2 bases from J, with 9 bases between. The CDR3 spans 15 residues. The CDR3 nucleotides are TGTGCCAGCAGCCAAGGCGAGGGGGCTGGAAACACCATATATTTT. Its translation is CASSQGEGAGNTIYF.

J is TRBJ2-7 and V is TRBV13; possible D gene TRBD1, 6 bases. V was trimmed by 7 bases and J by 2 bases, leaving 15 bases between them. The germline V gene has CDR1 PRHDT and CDR2 FYEKMQ (reference sequence). The CDR3 extends over 14 amino acids. Here the CDR3 reads CASTNSGTTYEQYF. The CDR3 DNA follows: TGTGCCAGCACCAATTCCGGGACAACCTACGAGCAGTACTTC. The whole variable domain, filled in from reference TRBV13 and TRBJ2-7, reads AAGVIQSPRHLIKEKRETATLKCYPIPRHDTVYWYQQGPGQDPQFLISFYEKMQSDKGSIPDRFSAQQFSDYHSELNMSSLELGDSALYFCASTNSGTTYEQYFGPGTRLTVT.

The chain employs TRBV9 and TRBJ2-1; D perhaps matches TRBD2 (5 bases). The germline gives CDR1 SGDLS, CDR2 YYNGEE. The CDR3 sequence is 15 residues long. Trimming pared 0 bases from V and 2 bases from J, leaving 9 bases between. DNA for the CDR3: TGTGCCAGCAGCGTAGGCCTAGCACCCTACAATGAGCAGTTCTTC. This sequence encodes CASSVGLAPYNEQFF.

The chain recombines TRBV4-1 with TRBJ2-1; 10 nucleotides match TRBD1. The CDR3 is 17 amino acids. V lost 1 base and J lost 6; bases outside the gene matches: 9. The germline gives CDR1 MGHRA, CDR2 YSYEKL. In DNA, the CDR3 is TGCGCCAGCAGCCAAGGGGACAGGGGAATCTGGGCCAATGAGCAGTTCTTC. It specifies CASSQGDRGIWANEQFF.

The CDR3 nucleotides are TGCAGCATTTCTTCGGGCTCCTACAATGAGCAGTTCTTC. Protein product: CSISSGSYNEQFF. The J gene is TRBJ2-1, the V gene TRBV29-1; D is ambiguous. Deletions cut 8 bases from V and 0 bases from J, with 11 bases between. The length of the CDR3 is 13 residues. Looked up from germline, CDR1 is SQVTM and CDR2 is ANQGSEA.

V gene TRBV27 combines with J gene TRBJ2-7; D possibly corresponds to TRBD2 (5 bases). Trimming took off 6 bases at V and 0 bases at J, with 24 bases between the two ends. This CDR3 is built from 18 residues. The germline V gene encodes CDR1 MNHEY and CDR2 SMNVEV (reference sequence). The CDR3 here is CASSLQSTTRDSSYEQYF. The CDR3 nucleotides read TGTGCCAGCAGCTTACAGTCCACAACACGGGATAGCTCCTACGAGCAGTACTTC.

The rearrangement uses TRBV9 and TRBJ2-5, with D unresolved. V was clipped by 3 bases and J by 5 bases, with 14 bases between them. Germline V lookup: CDR1 SGDLS, CDR2 YYNGEE. This CDR3 is built from 14 residues. This CDR3 is CASSGKGAEETQYF. The CDR3 coding sequence is TGTGCCAGCAGCGGGAAAGGAGCCGAGGAGACCCAGTACTTC.

The V gene is TRBV30, the J gene TRBJ1-5; TRBD1 matches 7 bases. Trimming took 4 bases from V and 6 from J; bases not matched to a gene: 6. The CDR3 sequence is 13 residues long. Germline V gene sequence: CDR1 GTSNPN, CDR2 SVGIG (reference sequence). The CDR3 DNA is TGTGCCTGGAATCGACAGGGAAGTCAGCCCCAGCATTTT. Protein product: CAWNRQGSQPQHF.

The chain employs TRBV6-1 and TRBJ1-5, with TRBD1 matching over 8 bases. There are 16 residues in the CDR3. V was pared by 4 bases and J by 4 bases, with 9 bases of the junction left unmatched. CDR1 and CDR2 (germline): MNHNS, SASEGT. CDR3 in amino acids: CASSVSWRTGNQPQHF. CDR3 DNA: TGTGCCAGCAGTGTGAGTTGGCGGACAGGGAATCAGCCCCAGCATTTT.

The gene calls are TRBV7-3 and TRBJ1-6; 9 nucleotides align to TRBD1. Looked up from germline, CDR1 is SGHTA and CDR2 is FQGTGA. V shed 5 bases and J 8 bases; nucleotides not matched to a gene: 7. The CDR3 runs to 15 residues. Here the CDR3 DNA reads TGTGCCAGCAGCAAAACAGGGGGCTCGTATTCACCCCTCCACTTT. It codes for CASSKTGGSYSPLHF.

DNA of the CDR3: TGTGCCACCAGTGCACCGACAGGACCCGGTGAGACCCAGTACTTC. This translates into CATSAPTGPGETQYF. This sequence joins TRBV24-1 and TRBJ2-5; D is possibly TRBD1 (6 bases). CDR3 length equals 15 residues. CDR1 and CDR2 (germline): KGHDR, SFDVKD. The V end lost 5 bases, the J end lost 5 bases, and 17 bases lay between the germline ends.

The chain couples TRBV14 to TRBJ1-1, with D uncertain. In germline, CDR1 is SGHDN, CDR2 FVKESK. The CDR3 has 17 residues. Trimming removed 1 base from V and 2 bases from J, with 17 bases in between. The DNA of the CDR3 is TGTGCCAGCAGCCAAGTTGCTCTACGGAGATTAAACACTGAAGCTTTCTTT. This gives the protein CASSQVALRRLNTEAFF.

This clone was detected once. The CDR3 here is CASSYGPHHNGYTF. CDR3 nucleotide sequence: TGTGCCAGCAGTTACGGGCCCCATCATAATGGCTACACCTTC. The rearrangement joins TRBV6-2 or TRBV6-3 to TRBJ1-2; D uncertain. Germline CDR1 and CDR2: MNHEY and SVGEGT. CDR3 length: 14 amino acids. V was pared by 2 bases and J by 6 bases, with 13 bases between.

The rearrangement uses TRBV30 and TRBJ2-7, with 10 bases that match TRBD1. Germline V lookup: CDR1 GTSNPN, CDR2 SVGIG (reference sequence). The V and J ends lost 1 base and 2 bases, in that order; junction bases with no gene match: 5. The length of the CDR3 is 15 residues. CDR3 coding DNA: TGTGCCTGGAGTGCGGACAGGGGGGTCCCCTACGAGCAGTACTTC. As protein: CAWSADRGVPYEQYF.

The J gene is TRBJ1-2, the V gene TRBV9, with unresolved D. CDR3 length equals 15 residues. CDR1 and CDR2 from the germline V gene are SGDLS and YYNGEE. The germline V and J ends were trimmed by 0 bases and 0 bases, with 9 bases remaining between them. The CDR3 is CASSVAPTPNYGYTF. CDR3 DNA: TGTGCCAGCAGCGTAGCCCCGACACCTAACTATGGCTACACCTTC.